This T cell receptor beta chain was identified during a study of cytomegalovirus exposure and HLA in healthy donors. General observations from the study: Most TCR sequences were uncommon, yet certain public TCRs appeared in many donors. Three chains linked to CMV were shown in vitro to be specific for CMV antigens.

The study ran its PCR with 60 Vbeta and 13 Jbeta primers. Libraries were prepared by immunoSEQ multiplex PCR; TCRdb keeps only in-frame clonotypes and omits some of them. The data contain under 150,000 clones, 8.5% to 10% of them singletons. As concerns this clone: What it binds is unknown.

Donors sampled were nominally healthy, though unrecorded immune exposures were likely. Germline V CDR1 and CDR2: LGHNA, YNFKEQ. Trimming at V came to 3 bases and at J to 5 bases, leaving 17 bases not matched to a gene. This CDR3 is built from 18 residues. The clonotype comes from a man aged 25 to 40 in good health and CMV-seronegative. The sample was PBMCs. This chain joins TRBV4-2 and TRBJ2-5; 8 nucleotides agree with TRBD2. The CDR3 spells CASSQVRGGREGLETQYF. The CDR3 DNA follows: TGTGCCAGCAGCCAGGTCCGTGGTGGACGGGAGGGGTTGGAGACCCAGTACTTC.